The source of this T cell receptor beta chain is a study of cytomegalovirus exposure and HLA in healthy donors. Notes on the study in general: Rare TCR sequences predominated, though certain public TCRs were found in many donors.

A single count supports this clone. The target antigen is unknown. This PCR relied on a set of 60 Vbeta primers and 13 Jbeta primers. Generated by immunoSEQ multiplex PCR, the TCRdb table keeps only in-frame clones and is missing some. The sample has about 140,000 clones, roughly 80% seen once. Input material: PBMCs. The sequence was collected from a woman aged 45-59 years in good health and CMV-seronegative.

CDR3 in amino acids: CASSTRLAGETQYF. DNA for the CDR3: TGTGCCAGCAGTACTCGCCTAGCTGGTGAGACCCAGTACTTC. The V gene is TRBV14, the J gene TRBJ2-5, with TRBD2 as a possible D gene (5 bases). From germline, CDR1 is SGHDN and CDR2 FVKESK. V lost 6 bases, J lost 5 bases, and 16 bases lay in between. The CDR3 is 14 amino acids.